This T cell receptor (beta chain) derives from a study of blood T cell repertoires in COVID-19. Overall study context: Acute and convalescent COVID-19 samples came from the United States, Italy and Spain. T cells, B-cell-depleted T cells, or PBMCs supplied cDNA or gDNA.

In the study's own analysis: Nucleated cell counts were estimated from reference gene primer amplification. Generated by immunoSEQ multiplex PCR, the TCRdb table keeps only in-frame clones and is missing some. V and J calls and clone size are copied from that table; D and trimming were computed from the DNA. The sample lists 250,000 to 350,000 clones; just over 85% were seen once. Trimming stripped 10 bases from V and 6 bases from J, with 14 bases between. Germline V gives CDR1 SNHLY, CDR2 FYNNEI. CDR3 length: 12 amino acids. The sample comprised peripheral blood. The sequence derives from a woman in her twenties or thirties with active or convalescent COVID-19. The chain links TRBV2 to TRBJ2-3; TRBD2 might be the D (7 bases). DNA of the CDR3: TGTGCCACCGCGGGGGCTTCGGATACGCAGTATTTT. This translates into CATAGASDTQYF.